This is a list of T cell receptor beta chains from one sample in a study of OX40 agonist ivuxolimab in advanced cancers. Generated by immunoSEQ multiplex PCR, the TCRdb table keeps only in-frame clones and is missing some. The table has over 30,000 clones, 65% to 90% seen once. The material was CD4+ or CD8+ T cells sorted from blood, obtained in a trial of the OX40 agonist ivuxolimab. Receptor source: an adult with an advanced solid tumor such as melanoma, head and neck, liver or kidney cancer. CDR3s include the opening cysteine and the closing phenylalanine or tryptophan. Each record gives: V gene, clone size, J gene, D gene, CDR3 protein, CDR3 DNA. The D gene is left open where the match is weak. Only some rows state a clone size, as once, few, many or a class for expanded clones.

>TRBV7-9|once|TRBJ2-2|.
CASSTFDGYTGELFF
TGTGCCAGCAGCACCTTCGACGGGTACACCGGGGAGCTGTTTTTT
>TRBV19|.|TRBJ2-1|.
CASSIDLSRKGGNEQFF
TGTGCCAGTAGTATAGATCTATCCAGGAAAGGTGGGAATGAGCAGTTCTTC
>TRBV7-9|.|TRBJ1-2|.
CASSLGGSSYGYTF
TGTGCCAGCAGCTTAGGGGGGTCGAGCTATGGCTACACCTTC
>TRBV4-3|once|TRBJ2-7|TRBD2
CASSPSRLAGGLSYEQYF
TGCGCCAGCAGCCCATCCCGACTAGCGGGGGGCCTCTCCTACGAGCAGTACTTC
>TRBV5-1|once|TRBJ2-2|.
CASSSLSGNTGELFF
TGCGCCAGCAGCTCCCTTTCCGGGAACACCGGGGAGCTGTTTTTT
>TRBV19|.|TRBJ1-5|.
CASSISGNGNQPQHF
TGTGCCAGTAGTATTTCTGGGAATGGCAATCAGCCCCAGCATTTT
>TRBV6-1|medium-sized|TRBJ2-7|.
CASSEQSLKAYEQYF
TGTGCCAGCAGTGAACAGTCCCTGAAGGCCTACGAGCAGTACTTC
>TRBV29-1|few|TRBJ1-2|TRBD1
CSVADRVGGYTF
TGCAGCGTCGCGGACAGGGTGGGGGGCTACACCTTC
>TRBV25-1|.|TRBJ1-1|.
CASSEVGEGQIHTEAFF
TGTGCCAGCAGTGAAGTGGGGGAAGGGCAGATACACACTGAAGCTTTCTTT
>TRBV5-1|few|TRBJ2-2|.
CASSLGQHLGTGELFF
TGCGCCAGCAGCTTGGGGCAGCACCTGGGGACCGGGGAGCTGTTTTTT
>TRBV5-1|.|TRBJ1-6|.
CASSSGADYNSPLHF
TGCGCCAGCAGCTCGGGAGCGGATTATAATTCACCCCTCCACTTT
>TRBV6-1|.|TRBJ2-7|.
CASSAGYEQYF
TGTGCCAGCAGTGCCGGCTACGAGCAGTACTTC
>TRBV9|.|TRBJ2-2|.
CASNLWGDTGELFF
TGTGCCAGCAACCTTTGGGGGGACACCGGGGAGCTGTTTTTT
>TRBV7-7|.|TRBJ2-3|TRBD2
CASSSGGPTTDTQYF
TGTGCTAGCAGTTCGGGGGGGCCTACAACGGATACGCAGTATTTT
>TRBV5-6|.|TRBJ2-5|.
CASSSKTVQETQYF
TGTGCCAGCAGCTCCAAGACAGTACAAGAGACCCAGTACTTC
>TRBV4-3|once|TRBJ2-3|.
CASSQSLVGSSTDTQYF
TGCGCCAGCAGCCAGTCCCTGGTTGGCAGTAGCACAGATACGCAGTATTTT
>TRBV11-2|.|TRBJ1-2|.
CASSLAGGYGYTF
TGTGCCAGCAGCTTAGCGGGAGGCTATGGCTACACCTTC
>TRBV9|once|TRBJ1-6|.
CASSVTGGWSPLHF
TGTGCCAGCAGCGTTACGGGGGGCTGGTCACCCCTCCACTTT
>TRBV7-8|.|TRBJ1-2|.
CASSLVGVSNYGYTF
TGTGCCAGCAGCTTAGTGGGAGTTTCTAACTATGGCTACACCTTC
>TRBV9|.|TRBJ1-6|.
CASSGRGEDNSPLHF
TGTGCCAGCAGCGGAAGAGGGGAGGACAATTCACCCCTCCACTTT
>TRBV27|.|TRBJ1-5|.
CASSLSRQNNQPQHF
TGTGCCAGCAGTTTATCCCGACAGAACAATCAGCCCCAGCATTTT
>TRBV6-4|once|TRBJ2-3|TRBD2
CASSPPSGGQTDTQYF
TGTGCCAGCAGTCCCCCTAGCGGGGGGCAAACAGATACGCAGTATTTT
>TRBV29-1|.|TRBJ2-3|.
CSVSHPLKGTDTQYF
TGCAGCGTCTCACACCCTCTGAAGGGCACAGATACGCAGTATTTT